This T cell receptor (beta chain) was observed in a study of blood T cell repertoires in COVID-19. Study-wide background: COVID-19 samples, acute and convalescent, were from the United States, Italy and Spain. PBMCs, B-cell-depleted T cells, or T cells provided the cDNA or gDNA that made up the material.

As originally analysed: Amplification with reference gene primers provided the estimates of nucleated cell counts. The repertoire was sequenced with immunoSEQ multiplex PCR; TCRdb's copy has only in-frame clones and lacks some. That table gives V, J and clone size, and the DNA gave D and trimming. Of about 190,000 clones detected, roughly 80% appear once; the ten largest clones hold approximately 15%. Specimen: peripheral blood. The clonotype originates from a man aged 45 to 65 who had recovered from COVID-19.

The CDR3 nucleotides are TGTGCCAGCAGCCGAACTCCGGACAGCTACAATGAGCAGTTCTTC. Translated, it gives CASSRTPDSYNEQFF. The V and J genes are TRBV7-7 and TRBJ2-1; the D gene is possibly TRBD1 (6 bases). Germline CDR1 and CDR2: SSHAT and FNYEAQ (reference sequence). CDR3 length: 15 residues. Trimming removed 5 bases from V and 3 bases from J, with 14 bases in between. Looking up the rest from reference TRBV7-7 and TRBJ2-1 gives the full variable domain: GAGVSQSPRYKVTKRGQDVTLRCDPISSHATLYWYQQALGQGPEFLTYFNYEAQPDKSGLPSDRFSAERPEGSISTLTIQRTEQRDSAMYRCASSRTPDSYNEQFFGPGTRLTVL.